The sequence of this TCR beta chain was determined in a study of T-cell memory formation after mild COVID-19. Across the whole study: TCR clusters were largely donor specific.

The germline V gene encodes CDR1 MGHRA and CDR2 YSYEKL. The CDR3 runs 15 residues. V shed 3 bases and J 5 bases; nucleotides not matched to a gene: 5. Each CDR3 protein is one row after TCRdb ran MiXCR on the 5' RACE reads. The sample lists roughly 500,000 distinct CDR3 sequences, roughly 20% seen once, with roughly an eighth in the top ten. This clonotype was observed a few times. The chain joins TRBV4-1 to TRBJ2-2; 8 bases map to TRBD1. This TCR came from an adult woman who had mild COVID-19 (a few samples of this study predate the infection). Cell type and time point are not known. The material sequenced was PBMCs or a T cell subset sorted from them (not recorded which). CDR3 in amino acids: CASSQSGGRTGELFF. CDR3 nucleotides: TGCGCCAGCAGCCAGTCAGGGGGCCGGACCGGGGAGCTGTTTTTT.